The clone carrying this T cell receptor (beta chain) was observed at least ten times. Its target is not known. These data come from a study of blood T cells in healthy people across ages. Whole-study context: About one barcoded TCR beta cDNA was captured per two T cells. Study-wide results and limits: Naive and antigen-experienced cells were not separated, limiting conclusive comparison. Strong correlation existed between TCR beta diversity and naive T cell percentage. When set beside aged donors, long-lived donors presented more naive CD4+ cells and higher diversity.

The V segment lost 2 bases and the J segment 0 bases; nucleotides outside the gene matches: 4. Per the germline V gene, CDR1 is SGHNT and CDR2 is YYREEE (reference sequence). This CDR3 is 16 amino acids long. For the second PCR, which ran for about 7 to 12 cycles, a sample-barcoded 5' primer and a J-beta primer mix were used. TCRdb reanalysed the 5' RACE reads using MiXCR and keeps one entry per CDR3 protein. The repertoire consists of about 640,000 distinct CDR3 sequences, with less than 35% occurring once and the leading ten covering 15% to 19%. Sequenced sample: blood. The clonotype comes from a woman over 75 in good health. The J gene is TRBJ2-1, the V gene TRBV5-4, with 8 bases matching TRBD2. The CDR3 spells CASSFGGGSSYNEQFF. The CDR3 coding sequence is TGTGCCAGCAGCTTCGGGGGGGGGAGCTCCTACAATGAGCAGTTCTTC. Combining the CDR3 with reference TRBV5-4 and TRBJ2-1 gives the whole variable domain ETGVTQSPTHLIKTRGQQVTLRCSSQSGHNTVSWYQQALGQGPQFIFQYYREEENGRGNFPPRFSGLQFPNYSSELNVNALELDDSALYLCASSFGGGSSYNEQFFGPGTRLTVL.